Following are 21 T cell receptor beta chains from one sample sequenced in a study of Ad26.COV2.S vaccination and SARS-CoV-2 variants. Treatment in this sample: some 19 received Ad26.COV2.S at low or high dose, single or two shots; a few received placebo; per-sample allocation not given. The samples date from day 63 after the first vaccine or placebo injection. The data were produced by immunoSEQ multiplex PCR, yet TCRdb's version contains in-frame clones alone and is incomplete. The repertoire has about 400,000 clones, 89% of them found once; the top ten carry around 1.9%. Source: peripheral blood, taken in a trial of Ad26.COV2.S vaccine versus placebo. These receptors were obtained from a person aged 18 to 65 who received the Ad26.COV2.S COVID-19 vaccine or a placebo.

This clone has more than one count but fewer than ten. The V gene is TRBV15, the J gene TRBJ1-2; no clear D gene. The germline V gene encodes CDR1 LNHNV and CDR2 YYDKDF (reference sequence). The CDR3 sequence is 14 residues long. V dropped 0 bases and J dropped 8 bases, with 13 bases sitting between them. This CDR3 is CATSREGLPRGYTF. The CDR3 DNA sequence: TGTGCCACCAGCAGAGAAGGCCTTCCCCGGGGCTACACCTTC. The complete variable domain, with remaining parts taken from reference TRBV15 and TRBJ1-2, reads DAMVIQNPRYQVTQFGKPVTLSCSQTLNHNVMYWYQQKSSQAPKLLFHYYDKDFNNEADTPDNFQSRRPNTSFCFLDIRSPGLGDTAMYLCATSREGLPRGYTFGSGTRLTVV.

This chain uses TRBV5-1 with TRBJ2-1; a possible D gene is TRBD1 (6 bases). This CDR3 region has 15 residues. V was cut by 4 bases and J by 9 bases, with 20 bases left in between. CDR1 and CDR2 (germline): SGHRS, YFSETQ. The CDR3 DNA reads as TGCGCCAGCAGCATGGGACATTCGATTGGTGGTGAGCAGTTCTTC. Translation gives CASSMGHSIGGEQFF. Looking up the rest from reference TRBV5-1 and TRBJ2-1 gives the full variable domain: KAGVTQTPRYLIKTRGQQVTLSCSPISGHRSVSWYQQTPGQGLQFLFEYFSETQRNKGNFPGRFSGRQFSNSRSEMNVSTLELGDSALYLCASSMGHSIGGEQFFGPGTRLTVL.

This clone was picked up one time. The chain couples TRBV13 to TRBJ2-1; the match to TRBD2 covers 8 bases. CDR1 is PRHDT, CDR2 FYEKMQ, per germline (reference sequence). With V trimmed by 5 bases and J by 9 bases, 12 bases remained unmatched. This CDR3 contains 15 residues. CDR3 coding DNA: TGTGCCAGCAGCCCAACCCCAGCGGGAGATAGTGAGCAGTTCTTC. This sequence encodes CASSPTPAGDSEQFF.

V gene TRBV19 combines with J gene TRBJ2-2; 12 bases agree with TRBD2. The CDR3 sequence is 15 residues long. V trimming: 8 bases; J trimming: 1 base; junction bases outside the gene matches: 2. Germline CDR1 LNHDA, CDR2 SQIVND (reference sequence). The CDR3, as DNA: TGTGCCAGTGAGGGACTAGCGGGGAACACCGGGGAGCTGTTTTTT. Protein sequence: CASEGLAGNTGELFF.

The gene calls are TRBV11-2 and TRBJ2-5, with TRBD1 matching over 8 bases. The CDR3 contains 15 residues. Germline V CDR1 and CDR2: SGHAT, FQNNGV. V was pared by 4 bases and J by 4 bases, with 8 bases of the junction left unmatched. The chain's CDR3 is CASSSGGPRGETQYF. CDR3 nucleotide sequence: TGTGCCAGCAGCTCAGGGGGCCCGAGAGGAGAGACCCAGTACTTC.

The J gene is TRBJ2-1, the V gene TRBV30; 7 bases are a match to TRBD1. V lost 1 base, J lost 6 bases, and 9 bases stayed unmatched. The germline V gene encodes CDR1 GTSNPN and CDR2 SVGIG (reference sequence). The CDR3 contains 15 residues. The CDR3 reads CAWSGRQGLGNEQFF. The CDR3 coding sequence is TGTGCCTGGAGTGGGCGACAGGGCCTGGGCAATGAGCAGTTCTTC. The entire variable domain, with the rest obtained from reference TRBV30 and TRBJ2-1, is as follows: SQTIHQWPATLVQPVGSPLSLECTVEGTSNPNLYWYRQAAGRGLQLLFYSVGIGQISSEVPQNLSASRPQDRQFILSSKKLLLSDSGFYLCAWSGRQGLGNEQFFGPGTRLTVL.

V usage is TRBV5-4 and J usage is TRBJ2-7, with D perhaps being TRBD1 or TRBD2 (6 bases each). The germline V and J ends were trimmed by 0 bases and 2 bases, with 15 bases remaining between them. The CDR3 loop spans 16 amino acids. The V gene's germline CDR1 is SGHNT and CDR2 YYREEE (reference sequence). The CDR3 region has the DNA TGTGCCAGCAGCTTGGGGGGGGCGCGGGCAGCCTACGAGCAGTACTTC. Translating gives CASSLGGARAAYEQYF.

The J gene is TRBJ1-1, the V gene TRBV12-3 or TRBV12-4; possibly TRBD1 for D (6 bases). The germline V and J ends were trimmed by 6 bases and 2 bases, with 10 bases remaining between them. This CDR3 spans 13 amino acids. Here the CDR3 DNA reads TGTGCCAGCAGGGTGACAGGCAACACTGAAGCTTTCTTT. Translating gives CASRVTGNTEAFF.

The genes are TRBV9 and TRBJ1-1; a possible D gene is TRBD1 (5 bases). V dropped 2 bases and J dropped 6 bases, with 14 bases sitting between them. This CDR3 spans 14 amino acids. Germline V gene lookup returns CDR1 SGDLS and CDR2 YYNGEE. The CDR3 DNA sequence: TGTGCCAGCAGCGTTGGCGGGGGATTCTCTGAAGCTTTCTTT. Translation: CASSVGGGFSEAFF.

The chain couples TRBV4-2 to TRBJ2-5; 11 bases are a match to TRBD2. Trimming took 4 bases from V and 2 from J; bases not matched to a gene: 6. The CDR3 totals 16 residues. Germline-derived CDR1 and CDR2 are LGHNA and YNFKEQ. The CDR3 bases are TGTGCCAGCAGCCTCAGAGGGACTAGCGGACAAGAGACCCAGTACTTC. Protein product: CASSLRGTSGQETQYF.

This chain uses TRBV15 with TRBJ2-7; weak D call: TRBD2 (5 bases). Trimming removed 0 bases from V and 7 bases from J, with 13 bases in between. The CDR3 has 14 residues. Germline CDR1 and CDR2: LNHNV and YYDKDF (reference sequence). In nucleotides, the CDR3 is TGTGCCACCAGCAGAGATAGTAGCGTACGGGAGCAGTACTTC. Translated, it gives CATSRDSSVREQYF. The variable domain in full, with the rest retrieved from reference TRBV15 and TRBJ2-7, is DAMVIQNPRYQVTQFGKPVTLSCSQTLNHNVMYWYQQKSSQAPKLLFHYYDKDFNNEADTPDNFQSRRPNTSFCFLDIRSPGLGDTAMYLCATSRDSSVREQYFGPGTRLTVT.

CDR3 DNA: TGTGCCAGCAATAAAGGGGATCAGCCCCAGCATTTT. Encoded protein: CASNKGDQPQHF. The chain joins TRBV7-9 to TRBJ1-5; maybe TRBD1 (5 bases). The CDR3 covers 12 residues. Germline-derived CDR1 and CDR2 are SEHNR and FQNEAQ (reference sequence). V lost 7 bases to trimming and J lost 5 bases, with 9 bases between them. The variable domain in full, with the rest retrieved from reference TRBV7-9 and TRBJ1-5, is DTGVSQNPRHKITKRGQNVTFRCDPISEHNRLYWYRQTLGQGPEFLTYFQNEAQLEKSRLLSDRFSAERPKGSFSTLEIQRTEQGDSAMYLCASNKGDQPQHFGDGTRLSIL.

This chain links TRBV3-1 (or the pseudogene TRBV3-2) with TRBJ2-3; 9 bases map to TRBD2. V lost 4 bases and J lost 2; bases outside the gene matches: 10. Germline assignment: CDR1 LGHDT and CDR2 YNNKEL (reference sequence). This CDR3 contains 17 residues. The CDR3 loop reads CASSPLAGGWVTDTQYF. In DNA form, the CDR3 reads TGTGCCAGCAGCCCACTAGCGGGTGGGTGGGTCACAGATACGCAGTATTTT.

The V and J genes are TRBV4-1 and TRBJ1-1, with D perhaps TRBD1 (6 bases). The V and J ends lost 2 bases and 3 bases respectively, with 19 bases between them. This CDR3 is 17 amino acids long. Per the germline V gene, CDR1 is MGHRA and CDR2 is YSYEKL. CDR3 DNA sequence: TGCGCCAGCAGCCAACCGTACCGACAGGCGAAGGACACTGAAGCTTTCTTT. Translated: CASSQPYRQAKDTEAFF.

Only one count was recorded for this clone. This rearrangement joins TRBV14 to TRBJ2-7, with D tentatively TRBD1 (6 bases). CDR3 size: 14 residues. In germline, CDR1 is SGHDN, CDR2 FVKESK. Trimming removed 1 base from V and 2 bases from J, with 9 bases in between. Here the CDR3 reads CASSQAGEAYEQYF. The CDR3 DNA is TGTGCCAGCAGCCAAGCAGGGGAAGCCTACGAGCAGTACTTC.

This clone showed up just a few times. In nucleotides, the CDR3 is TGTGCCAGCAGTTTATCCACTGAAGCTTTCTTT. Its translation: CASSLSTEAFF. The gene calls are TRBV12-3 or TRBV12-4 and TRBJ1-1; D call uncertain. The CDR3 sequence is 11 residues long. Trimming left V 2 bases short and J 4 bases short, with 2 bases between.

This clone appeared many times. The chain links TRBV4-1 to TRBJ2-5; TRBD1 agrees at 7 bases. Germline V gives CDR1 MGHRA, CDR2 YSYEKL. The CDR3 totals 14 residues. Germline trimming cut 3 bases from V and 2 bases from J; bases unmatched to any gene: 3. The CDR3 region is CASSQIRGQETQYF. The CDR3 nucleotides are TGCGCCAGCAGCCAGATCAGGGGGCAAGAGACCCAGTACTTC.

The chain has TRBV6-4 and TRBJ1-1, with 7 nucleotides matching TRBD1. Trimming at V came to 8 bases and at J to 1 base, leaving 4 bases not matched to a gene. From germline, CDR1 is MRHNA and CDR2 SNTAGT. The CDR3 runs 13 residues. CDR3 amino acids: CASRQGPNTEAFF. The CDR3 nucleotides are TGTGCCAGCCGACAGGGCCCGAACACTGAAGCTTTCTTT.

This clone was recorded once. The V call is TRBV19, the J call TRBJ1-2; 10 nucleotides agree with TRBD1. The germline gives CDR1 LNHDA, CDR2 SQIVND (reference sequence). The CDR3 sequence is 14 residues long. Trimming at V came to 7 bases and at J to 7 bases, leaving 9 bases not matched to a gene. In nucleotides, the CDR3 is TGTGCCAGTACAGCGGGACAGGGGTTCGCTGGCTACACCTTC. It translates to CASTAGQGFAGYTF.

The CDR3: CASSQAGGDQPQHF. DNA of the CDR3: TGCGCCAGCAGCCAAGCCGGGGGCGATCAGCCCCAGCATTTT. The rearrangement joins TRBV4-1 to TRBJ1-5, with D perhaps matching TRBD1 (6 bases). The germline gives CDR1 MGHRA, CDR2 YSYEKL. V lost 1 base and J 5 bases, leaving 9 bases between the germline ends. CDR3 length: 14 amino acids.

The chain links TRBV7-2 to TRBJ2-5; D uncertain. This CDR3 is 15 amino acids long. Germline V lookup: CDR1 SGHTA, CDR2 FQGNSA. The ends were cut back, 1 base at V and 2 bases at J, with 11 bases in the middle. CDR3 in DNA: TGTGCCAGCAGCTTAGGGGGTACAAGTCAAGAGACCCAGTACTTC. It codes for CASSLGGTSQETQYF.